A single sample is the source of the 30 T cell receptor beta chains below, sequenced in a study of blood T cell repertoires in COVID-19. This table comes from immunoSEQ multiplex PCR, and its TCRdb copy is limited to in-frame clones, with some not included. The data show some 220,000 clones, 70% to 90% seen once. The sequencing sample was made of peripheral blood. Every receptor here comes from a human donor in a cohort sampled during active COVID-19.

This clone was found once. The chain links TRBV28 to TRBJ1-4; the match to TRBD1 covers 7 bases. From germline, CDR1 is MDHEN and CDR2 SYDVKM. V lost 4 bases and J lost 3; bases outside the gene matches: 8. This CDR3 spans 16 amino acids. The CDR3 region is CASSWRQGGSNEKLFF. The CDR3 nucleotides read TGTGCCAGCAGTTGGCGACAGGGCGGCTCTAATGAAAAACTGTTTTTT.

The CDR3 DNA reads as TGTGCCAGCAGGCCTACAGGGGGAGAATCACCCCTCCACTTT. As protein: CASRPTGGESPLHF. The gene calls are TRBV7-9 and TRBJ1-6; 8 bases agree with TRBD1. Germline trimming cut 6 bases from V and 10 bases from J; bases unmatched to any gene: 8. Per the germline V gene, CDR1 is SEHNR and CDR2 is FQNEAQ (reference sequence). CDR3 length: 14 residues.

The V call is TRBV2, the J call TRBJ1-6; possibly TRBD1 for D (6 bases). Trimming pared 7 bases from V and 6 bases from J, leaving 10 bases between. CDR3 length: 13 residues. The germline V gene has CDR1 SNHLY and CDR2 FYNNEI. CDR3 coding DNA: TGTGCCAGCACCTCAGGGGTTAATTCACCCCTCCACTTT. Translating it yields CASTSGVNSPLHF.

This sequence joins TRBV6-5 and TRBJ2-1; 7 nucleotides match TRBD1. After removal of 2 bases from V and 7 bases from J, the junction contained 5 bases not matched to a gene. From germline, CDR1 is MNHEY and CDR2 SVGAGI. CDR3 size: 14 residues. CDR3: CASSYPLRGNEQFF. CDR3 DNA sequence: TGTGCCAGCAGTTACCCTCTCAGGGGGAATGAGCAGTTCTTC.

This clone was counted a single time. V gene TRBV18 combines with J gene TRBJ2-3; no clear D. V lost 4 bases, J lost 5 bases, and 7 bases lay in between. Germline-derived CDR1 and CDR2 are KGHSH and LQKENI. This CDR3 is 12 amino acids long. The CDR3 sequence is CASSLLLDTQYF. CDR3 in DNA: TGTGCCAGCTCACTTCTCTTAGATACGCAGTATTTT.

V and J are TRBV6-2 or TRBV6-3 and TRBJ2-5; 8 positions match TRBD2. V shed 1 base and J 1 base; nucleotides not matched to a gene: 5. Looked up from germline, CDR1 is MNHEY and CDR2 is SVGEGT. The CDR3 has 16 residues. CDR3: CASSYWASGPQETQYF. CDR3 coding DNA: TGTGCCAGCAGTTACTGGGCTAGCGGGCCCCAAGAGACCCAGTACTTC.

The J gene is TRBJ1-1, the V gene TRBV5-1, with unresolved D. Germline-derived CDR1 and CDR2 are SGHRS and YFSETQ. Trimming removed 5 bases at V and 1 base at J, with 12 bases between. CDR3 length equals 14 residues. The CDR3 is CASRETTGNTEAFF. CDR3 bases: TGCGCCAGCAGGGAGACGACGGGGAACACTGAAGCTTTCTTT.

The chain has TRBV29-1 and TRBJ1-2; D perhaps matches TRBD1 (5 bases). V shed 3 bases and J shed 8 bases, with 16 bases lying between them. CDR3 size: 13 residues. Germline V lookup: CDR1 SQVTM, CDR2 ANQGSEA. The CDR3: CSVDEAGGRGYTF. The DNA of the CDR3 is TGCAGCGTTGATGAGGCGGGGGGTCGAGGCTACACCTTC.

V and J are TRBV11-2 and TRBJ2-1; TRBD2 matches 9 bases. The CDR3 sequence is 13 residues long. Trimming at V came to 2 bases and at J to 7 bases, leaving 0 bases not matched to a gene. Germline CDR1 reads SGHAT; CDR2 reads FQNNGV. The CDR3 nucleotides read TGTGCCAGCAGCTTACTAGCGGGAAATGAGCAGTTCTTC. Its protein is CASSLLAGNEQFF.

The chain employs TRBV2 and TRBJ2-5; 7 positions match TRBD2. Germline trimming cut 5 bases from V and 1 base from J; bases unmatched to any gene: 10. Germline assignment: CDR1 SNHLY and CDR2 FYNNEI. CDR3 length: 16 residues. CDR3 DNA: TGTGCCAGCAGTTCCCAAGCGGGAATCCTCCAAGAGACCCAGTACTTC. It specifies CASSSQAGILQETQYF.

This chain links TRBV2 with TRBJ1-1; 8 bases fit TRBD1. CDR1 and CDR2 from the germline V gene are SNHLY and FYNNEI. This CDR3 is built from 14 residues. Trimming removed 4 bases from V and 4 bases from J; junction bases left unmatched: 5. The CDR3 nucleotides read TGTGCCAGCAGTGCGGCGGACAGGGTCACTGAAGCTTTCTTT. Protein sequence: CASSAADRVTEAFF.

The chain couples TRBV6-5 to TRBJ1-6, with unresolved D. The germline CDR1 and CDR2 sequences are MNHEY and SVGAGI. CDR3 length equals 15 residues. The V end was cut by 8 bases, the J end by 9 bases, with 20 bases between. In DNA form, the CDR3 reads TGTGCCAGCCTCCCTCGGCCGGTAGCCGGTTCACCCCTCCACTTT. It encodes CASLPRPVAGSPLHF.

The CDR3 nucleotides are TGTGCCAGCAGCCCAGGGTTTTTAGGATCACCCCTCCACTTT. Protein sequence: CASSPGFLGSPLHF. This chain uses TRBV7-9 with TRBJ1-6, with D possibly matching TRBD1 (5 bases). The CDR3 runs 14 residues. Trimming removed 5 bases at V and 10 bases at J, with 15 bases between. CDR1 and CDR2 from the germline V gene are SEHNR and FQNEAQ (reference sequence).

V gene TRBV10-3 combines with J gene TRBJ1-3, with 10 bases lining up with TRBD1. This CDR3 is built from 18 residues. Trimming at V came to 3 bases and at J to 0 bases, leaving 8 bases not matched to a gene. Per germline, CDR1 ENHRY and CDR2 SYGVKD. The CDR3 sequence is CAISDQPGQGFSGNTIYF. CDR3 DNA sequence: TGTGCCATCAGTGACCAACCGGGACAGGGGTTCTCTGGAAACACCATATATTTT.

The genes are TRBV5-1 and TRBJ2-3; possibly TRBD1 for D (5 bases). Trimming removed 0 bases at V and 5 bases at J, with 16 bases between. The CDR3 is made up of 16 amino acids. Germline values: CDR1 SGHRS, CDR2 YFSETQ. CDR3 nucleotides: TGCGCCAGCAGCTTGGAGGCCTTTCAGGGTGGAGATACGCAGTATTTT. Protein: CASSLEAFQGGDTQYF.

This clone was counted at least ten times. V gene TRBV6-5 combines with J gene TRBJ1-6; D is possibly TRBD1 (6 bases). This CDR3 region has 15 residues. V was clipped by 7 bases and J by 10 bases, with 20 bases between them. Germline V gives CDR1 MNHEY, CDR2 SVGAGI. This chain's CDR3 is CASIPPGRGGSPLHF. Written as DNA, the CDR3 is TGTGCCAGCATCCCCCCCGGCAGGGGCGGGTCACCCCTCCACTTT.

This rearrangement joins TRBV15 to TRBJ1-3; 7 positions agree with TRBD1. The junction had 7 bases not matched to a gene; V was cut back by 2 bases and J by 0 bases. The germline V gene has CDR1 LNHNV and CDR2 YYDKDF (reference sequence). The length of the CDR3 is 17 residues. The CDR3 nucleotides are TGTGCCACCAGCAGACACCAGGGACAGATCTCTGGAAACACCATATATTTT. It translates to CATSRHQGQISGNTIYF.

This chain connects TRBV5-1 to TRBJ2-2; 7 bases line up with TRBD1. Trimming cost V 1 base and J 3 bases; bases outside gene matches: 0. This CDR3 has 14 residues. CDR1 and CDR2 (germline): SGHRS, YFSETQ. The CDR3 is CASSLQGDTGELFF. CDR3 DNA: TGCGCCAGCAGCTTGCAGGGGGACACCGGGGAGCTGTTTTTT.

The V gene is TRBV2, the J gene TRBJ1-4; the match to TRBD1 covers 9 bases. CDR1 is SNHLY, CDR2 FYNNEI, per germline. The CDR3 has 14 residues. V was clipped by 5 bases and J by 8 bases; unmatched bases: 6. The CDR3 region has the DNA TGTGCCAGCAGTCGGGACAGGGTAGGGGAAAAACTGTTTTTT. Protein: CASSRDRVGEKLFF.

The CDR3 loop is CSVDDGNGQPQHF. The CDR3 DNA reads TGCAGCGTTGATGACGGGAATGGTCAGCCCCAGCATTTT. The V call is TRBV29-1, the J call TRBJ1-5; no reliable D call. CDR1 and CDR2 (germline): SQVTM, ANQGSEA. The CDR3 runs to 13 residues. V was shortened by 3 bases and J by 6 bases, with 12 bases between the two germline ends.

The chain uses TRBV4-2 and TRBJ2-1; D is possibly TRBD2 (5 bases). Between the trimmed V and J ends, which lost 3 bases and 9 bases, there was a span of 9 bases. This CDR3 region has 12 residues. Germline loops: CDR1 LGHNA, CDR2 YNFKEQ. CDR3 amino acids: CASSQDWGEQFF. The CDR3 DNA follows: TGTGCCAGCAGCCAGGACTGGGGTGAGCAGTTCTTC.

The chain has TRBV15 and TRBJ2-7, with TRBD1 identical over 7 bases. V was clipped by 1 base and J by 0 bases; unmatched bases: 6. The CDR3 totals 16 residues. From germline, CDR1 is LNHNV and CDR2 YYDKDF (reference sequence). DNA for the CDR3: TGTGCCACCAGCAGAGGTACAGGGGCAACCTCCTACGAGCAGTACTTC. Its protein product is CATSRGTGATSYEQYF.

In DNA, the CDR3 is TGTGCCAGCAGTGAGAACAGGGGATACTACGAGACCCAGTACTTC. Protein product: CASSENRGYYETQYF. The V and J genes are TRBV2 and TRBJ2-5; 7 nucleotides align to TRBD1. Germline assignment: CDR1 SNHLY and CDR2 FYNNEI. V lost 3 bases, J lost 5 bases, and 9 bases stayed unmatched. The CDR3 runs to 15 residues.

The chain is built from TRBV6-2 or TRBV6-3 and TRBJ1-6; a weak D match, TRBD1 (5 bases). The CDR3 extends over 16 amino acids. Trimming pared 6 bases from V and 5 bases from J, leaving 17 bases between. Germline V gene lookup returns CDR1 MNHEY and CDR2 SVGEGT. The CDR3 is CASSRSSQADNSPLHF. The CDR3 DNA reads TGTGCCAGCAGCAGGAGTTCACAGGCGGATAATTCACCCCTCCACTTT.

The chain uses TRBV27 and TRBJ2-5, with 7 bases identical to TRBD1. The CDR3 is made up of 16 amino acids. Germline CDR1 MNHEY, CDR2 SMNVEV (reference sequence). Trimming removed 6 bases from V and 4 bases from J; junction bases left unmatched: 14. CDR3 coding DNA: TGTGCCAGCAGCCCCCTCGTCCGAAGGGGGCGAGAGACCCAGTACTTC. Its translation: CASSPLVRRGRETQYF.

V is TRBV15 and J is TRBJ1-2; D is undetermined. Looked up from germline, CDR1 is LNHNV and CDR2 is YYDKDF (reference sequence). Trimming pared 5 bases from V and 4 bases from J, leaving 11 bases between. The CDR3 consists of 13 residues. CDR3 nucleotide sequence: TGTGCCACCAGCCCCCGCGGCGGCTATGGCTACACCTTC. Protein: CATSPRGGYGYTF. Using reference TRBV15 and TRBJ1-2 for the parts outside the CDR3, the full variable domain is DAMVIQNPRYQVTQFGKPVTLSCSQTLNHNVMYWYQQKSSQAPKLLFHYYDKDFNNEADTPDNFQSRRPNTSFCFLDIRSPGLGDTAMYLCATSPRGGYGYTFGSGTRLTVV.

The rearrangement uses TRBV6-6 and TRBJ2-4; D unresolved. The V end was cut by 7 bases, the J end by 0 bases, with 10 bases between. In germline, CDR1 is MNHNY, CDR2 SVGAGI (reference sequence). The CDR3 is 14 residues long. The CDR3 sequence: CASTTNVAKNIQYF. The CDR3 region has the DNA TGTGCCAGCACCACAAACGTAGCCAAAAACATTCAGTACTTC.

This rearrangement joins TRBV18 to TRBJ1-2; the match to TRBD1 covers 9 bases. CDR1 and CDR2 from the germline V gene are KGHSH and LQKENI. Trimming removed 4 bases from V and 4 bases from J; junction bases left unmatched: 10. CDR3 length equals 16 residues. CDR3 amino acids: CASSLSGTGMVYGYTF. DNA for the CDR3: TGTGCCAGCTCACTATCCGGGACAGGGATGGTCTATGGCTACACCTTC. The complete variable domain, with remaining parts taken from reference TRBV18 and TRBJ1-2, reads NAGVMQNPRHLVRRRGQEARLRCSPMKGHSHVYWYRQLPEEGLKFMVYLQKENIIDESGMPKERFSAEFPKEGPSILRIQQVVRGDSAAYFCASSLSGTGMVYGYTFGSGTRLTVV.

The chain carries TRBV6-5 and TRBJ2-1; TRBD1 matches 8 bases. CDR1 and CDR2 from the germline V gene are MNHEY and SVGAGI. V was clipped by 5 bases and J by 7 bases; unmatched bases: 7. The CDR3 runs 14 residues. CDR3 bases: TGTGCCAGCAGTCCGGACAGGGAGCCGAATGAGCAGTTCTTC. Its protein is CASSPDREPNEQFF.

This chain links TRBV7-9 with TRBJ1-2; D gene unclear. The CDR3 runs to 15 residues. Germline CDR1 reads SEHNR; CDR2 reads FQNEAQ (reference sequence). V gave up 5 bases and J gave up 4 bases, with 17 bases separating them. CDR3 bases: TGTGCCAGCAGCCCCCCCCGCAGGCCACTCTATGGCTACACCTTC. As protein: CASSPPRRPLYGYTF.